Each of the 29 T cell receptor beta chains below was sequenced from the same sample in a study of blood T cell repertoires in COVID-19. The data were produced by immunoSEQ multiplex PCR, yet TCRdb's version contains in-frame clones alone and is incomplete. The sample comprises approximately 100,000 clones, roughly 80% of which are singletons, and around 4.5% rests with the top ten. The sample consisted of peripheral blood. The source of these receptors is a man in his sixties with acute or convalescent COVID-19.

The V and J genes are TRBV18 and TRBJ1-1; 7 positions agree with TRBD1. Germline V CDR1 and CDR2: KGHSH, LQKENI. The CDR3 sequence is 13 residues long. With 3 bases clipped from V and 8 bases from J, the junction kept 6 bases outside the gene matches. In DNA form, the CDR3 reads TGTGCCAGCTCACCTCAGGGGGAAGGAGAAGCTTTCTTT. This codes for CASSPQGEGEAFF.

As DNA, the CDR3 is TGCGCCAGCAGCGCAGGACAGGTCCAAGAGACCCAGTACTTC. Its protein is CASSAGQVQETQYF. The chain carries TRBV5-1 and TRBJ2-5; 7 bases align to TRBD1. CDR1 and CDR2 (germline): SGHRS, YFSETQ. Trimming cost V 4 bases and J 1 base; bases outside gene matches: 4. The CDR3 runs to 14 residues.

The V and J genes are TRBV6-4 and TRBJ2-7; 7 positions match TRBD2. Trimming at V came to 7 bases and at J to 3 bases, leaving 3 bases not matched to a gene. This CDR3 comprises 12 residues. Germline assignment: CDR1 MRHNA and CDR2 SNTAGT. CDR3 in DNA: TGTGCCAGCATGCGGGAGTACTACGAGCAGTACTTC. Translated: CASMREYYEQYF.

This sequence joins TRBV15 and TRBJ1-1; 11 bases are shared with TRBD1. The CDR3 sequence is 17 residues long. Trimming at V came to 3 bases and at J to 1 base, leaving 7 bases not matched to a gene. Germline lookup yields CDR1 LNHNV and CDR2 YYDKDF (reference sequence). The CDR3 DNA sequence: TGTGCCACCAGCAGGGGTTGGACAGGGGGCCCGAACACTGAAGCTTTCTTT. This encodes CATSRGWTGGPNTEAFF. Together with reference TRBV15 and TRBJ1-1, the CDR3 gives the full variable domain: DAMVIQNPRYQVTQFGKPVTLSCSQTLNHNVMYWYQQKSSQAPKLLFHYYDKDFNNEADTPDNFQSRRPNTSFCFLDIRSPGLGDTAMYLCATSRGWTGGPNTEAFFGQGTRLTVV.

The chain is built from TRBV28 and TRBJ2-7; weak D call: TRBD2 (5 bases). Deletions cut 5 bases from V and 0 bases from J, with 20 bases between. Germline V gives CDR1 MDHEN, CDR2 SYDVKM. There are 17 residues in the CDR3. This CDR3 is CASSPPTSGRFSYEQYF. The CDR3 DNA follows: TGTGCCAGCAGTCCGCCGACCAGCGGTCGTTTCTCCTACGAGCAGTACTTC.

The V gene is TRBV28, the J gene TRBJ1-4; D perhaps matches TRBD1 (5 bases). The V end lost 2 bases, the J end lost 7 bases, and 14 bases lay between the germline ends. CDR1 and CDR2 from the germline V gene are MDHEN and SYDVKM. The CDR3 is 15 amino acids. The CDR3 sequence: CASSLQGEGGEKLFF. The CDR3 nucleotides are TGTGCCAGCAGTTTACAAGGGGAGGGAGGTGAAAAACTGTTTTTT.

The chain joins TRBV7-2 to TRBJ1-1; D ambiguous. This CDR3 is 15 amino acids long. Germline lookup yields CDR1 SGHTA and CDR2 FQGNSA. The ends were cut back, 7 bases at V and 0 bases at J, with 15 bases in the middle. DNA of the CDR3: TGTGCCAGCATCCCCTCAAGAAGCATGAACACTGAAGCTTTCTTT. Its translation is CASIPSRSMNTEAFF.

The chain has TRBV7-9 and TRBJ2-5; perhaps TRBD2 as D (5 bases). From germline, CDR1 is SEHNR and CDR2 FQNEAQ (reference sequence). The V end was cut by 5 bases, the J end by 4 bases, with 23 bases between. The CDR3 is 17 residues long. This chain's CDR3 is CASSQLGGVRVGETQYF. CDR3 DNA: TGTGCCAGCAGCCAACTAGGAGGTGTGAGGGTTGGAGAGACCCAGTACTTC.

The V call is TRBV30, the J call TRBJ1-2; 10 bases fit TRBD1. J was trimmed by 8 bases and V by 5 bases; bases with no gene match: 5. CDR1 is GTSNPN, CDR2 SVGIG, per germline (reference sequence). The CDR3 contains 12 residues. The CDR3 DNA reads TGTGCCTGGGAGGGACAGGGGCGCGGCTACACCTTC. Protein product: CAWEGQGRGYTF.

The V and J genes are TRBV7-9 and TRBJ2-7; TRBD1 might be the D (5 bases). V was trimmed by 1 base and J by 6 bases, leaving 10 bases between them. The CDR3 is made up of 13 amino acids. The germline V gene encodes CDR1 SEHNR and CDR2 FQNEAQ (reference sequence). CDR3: CASSLGGQTEQYF. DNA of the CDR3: TGTGCCAGCAGCTTAGGGGGCCAGACCGAGCAGTACTTC.

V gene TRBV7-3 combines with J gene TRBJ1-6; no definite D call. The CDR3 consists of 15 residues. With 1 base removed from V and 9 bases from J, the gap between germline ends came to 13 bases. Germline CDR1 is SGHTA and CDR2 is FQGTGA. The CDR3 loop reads CASSLRSQASSPLHF. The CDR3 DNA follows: TGTGCCAGCAGCTTAAGGTCCCAGGCGAGTTCACCCCTCCACTTT.

CDR3 DNA: TGTGCCAGCAGCGTACAGGGTCTCTCCTACGAGCAGTACTTC. This encodes CASSVQGLSYEQYF. V and J are TRBV7-2 and TRBJ2-7, with D perhaps matching TRBD1 (6 bases). V gave up 5 bases and J gave up 0 bases, with 11 bases separating them. CDR1 is SGHTA and CDR2 is FQGNSA in the germline V gene. The CDR3 loop spans 14 amino acids.

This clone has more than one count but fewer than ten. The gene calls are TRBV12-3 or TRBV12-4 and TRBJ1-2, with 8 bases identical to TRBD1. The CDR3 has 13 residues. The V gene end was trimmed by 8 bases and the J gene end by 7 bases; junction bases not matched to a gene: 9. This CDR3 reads CASSPGTGLGYTF. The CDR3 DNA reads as TGTGCCAGCTCACCCGGGACAGGTCTTGGCTACACCTTC.

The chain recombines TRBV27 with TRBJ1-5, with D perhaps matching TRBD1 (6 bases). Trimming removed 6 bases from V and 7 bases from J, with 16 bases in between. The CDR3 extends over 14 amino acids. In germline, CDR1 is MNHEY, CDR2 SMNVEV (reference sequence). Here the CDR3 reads CASSRGGANQPQHF. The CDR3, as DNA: TGTGCCAGCAGCCGGGGGGGGGCGAACCAGCCCCAGCATTTT.

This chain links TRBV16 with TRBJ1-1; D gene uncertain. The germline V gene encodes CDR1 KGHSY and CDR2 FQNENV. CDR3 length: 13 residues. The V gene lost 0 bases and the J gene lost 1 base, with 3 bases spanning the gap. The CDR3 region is CASSQSANTEAFF. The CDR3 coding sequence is TGTGCCAGCAGCCAATCAGCGAACACTGAAGCTTTCTTT.

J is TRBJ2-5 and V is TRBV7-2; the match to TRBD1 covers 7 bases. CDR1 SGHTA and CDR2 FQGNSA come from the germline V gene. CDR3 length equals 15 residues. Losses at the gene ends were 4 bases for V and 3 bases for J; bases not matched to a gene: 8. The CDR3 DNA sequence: TGTGCCAGCAGCTCGGTACAGGGGAAAGAAGAGACCCAGTACTTC. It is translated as CASSSVQGKEETQYF. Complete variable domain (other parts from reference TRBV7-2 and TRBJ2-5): GAGVSQSPSNKVTEKGKDVELRCDPISGHTALYWYRQSLGQGLEFLIYFQGNSAPDKSGLPSDRFSAERTGGSVSTLTIQRTQQEDSAVYLCASSSVQGKEETQYFGPGTRLLVL.

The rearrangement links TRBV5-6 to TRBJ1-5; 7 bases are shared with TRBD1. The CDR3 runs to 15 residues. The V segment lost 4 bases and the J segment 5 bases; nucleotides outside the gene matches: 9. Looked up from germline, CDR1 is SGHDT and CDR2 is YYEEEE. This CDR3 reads CASSTLRQGDQPQHF. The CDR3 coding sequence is TGTGCCAGCAGCACCCTGAGACAGGGAGATCAGCCCCAGCATTTT. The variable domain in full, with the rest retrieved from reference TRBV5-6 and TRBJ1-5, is DAGVTQSPTHLIKTRGQQVTLRCSPKSGHDTVSWYQQALGQGPQFIFQYYEEEERQRGNFPDRFSGHQFPNYSSELNVNALLLGDSALYLCASSTLRQGDQPQHFGDGTRLSIL.

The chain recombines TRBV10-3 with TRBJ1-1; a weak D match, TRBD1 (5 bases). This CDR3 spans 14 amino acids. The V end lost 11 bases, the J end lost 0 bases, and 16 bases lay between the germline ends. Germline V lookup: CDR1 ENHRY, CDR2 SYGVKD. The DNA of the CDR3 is TGTGCCGCGGGGCCGCACGCCATGAACACTGAAGCTTTCTTT. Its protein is CAAGPHAMNTEAFF.

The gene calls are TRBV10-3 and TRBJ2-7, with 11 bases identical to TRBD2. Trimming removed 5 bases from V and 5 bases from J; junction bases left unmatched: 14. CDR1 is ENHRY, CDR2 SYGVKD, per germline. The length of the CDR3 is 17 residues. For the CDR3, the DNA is TGTGCCATCAGTTCCGGGACTAGCGGCTCTAAGACCCACGAGCAGTACTTC. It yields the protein CAISSGTSGSKTHEQYF.

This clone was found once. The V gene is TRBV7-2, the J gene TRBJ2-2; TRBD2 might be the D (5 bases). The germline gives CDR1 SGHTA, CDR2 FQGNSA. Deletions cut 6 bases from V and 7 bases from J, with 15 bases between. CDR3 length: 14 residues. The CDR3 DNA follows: TGTGCCAGCAGTTGGACCCCCCGGGGCGGGGAGCTGTTTTTT. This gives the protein CASSWTPRGGELFF. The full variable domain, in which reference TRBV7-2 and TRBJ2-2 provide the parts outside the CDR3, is GAGVSQSPSNKVTEKGKDVELRCDPISGHTALYWYRQSLGQGLEFLIYFQGNSAPDKSGLPSDRFSAERTGGSVSTLTIQRTQQEDSAVYLCASSWTPRGGELFFGEGSRLTVL.

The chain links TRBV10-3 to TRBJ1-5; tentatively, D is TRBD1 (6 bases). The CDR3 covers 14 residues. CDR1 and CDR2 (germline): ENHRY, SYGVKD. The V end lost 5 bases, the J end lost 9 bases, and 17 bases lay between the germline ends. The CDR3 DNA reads TGTGCCATCAGTCAGGGGACGGCCAAAGCGCCCCAGCATTTT. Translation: CAISQGTAKAPQHF.

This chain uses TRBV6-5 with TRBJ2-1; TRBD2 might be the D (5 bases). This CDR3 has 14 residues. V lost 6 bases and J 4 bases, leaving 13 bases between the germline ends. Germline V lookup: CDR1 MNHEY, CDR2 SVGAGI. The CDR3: CASRPGEPYNEQFF. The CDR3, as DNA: TGTGCCAGCAGGCCCGGGGAACCGTACAATGAGCAGTTCTTC.

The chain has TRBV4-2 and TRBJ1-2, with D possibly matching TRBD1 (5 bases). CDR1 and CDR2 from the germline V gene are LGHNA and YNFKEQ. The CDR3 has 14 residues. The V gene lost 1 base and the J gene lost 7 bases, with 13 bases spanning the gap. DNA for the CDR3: TGTGCCAGCAGCCAAGGGGGCGTAGGAGTTGGCTACACCTTC. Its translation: CASSQGGVGVGYTF.

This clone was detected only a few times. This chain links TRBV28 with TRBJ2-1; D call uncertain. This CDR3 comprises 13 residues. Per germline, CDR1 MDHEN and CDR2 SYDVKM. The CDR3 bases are TGTGCGGCGACTGGCCGCTCCTACAATGAGCAGTTCTTC. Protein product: CAATGRSYNEQFF.

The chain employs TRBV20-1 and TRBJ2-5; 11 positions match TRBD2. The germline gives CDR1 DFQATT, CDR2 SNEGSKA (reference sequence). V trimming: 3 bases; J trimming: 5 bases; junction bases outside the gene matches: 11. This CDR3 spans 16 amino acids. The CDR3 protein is CSASGSGRARGETQYF. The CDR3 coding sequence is TGCAGTGCTAGTGGTAGCGGGAGGGCCCGAGGGGAGACCCAGTACTTC.

Here the CDR3 DNA reads TGTGCCAGCATCCGGGGAGGGGGCACTGAAGCTTTCTTT. This codes for CASIRGGGTEAFF. This chain links TRBV6-5 with TRBJ1-1, with D perhaps TRBD1 (6 bases). Germline CDR1 reads MNHEY; CDR2 reads SVGAGI. Trimming pared 7 bases from V and 4 bases from J, leaving 13 bases between. The CDR3 contains 13 residues.

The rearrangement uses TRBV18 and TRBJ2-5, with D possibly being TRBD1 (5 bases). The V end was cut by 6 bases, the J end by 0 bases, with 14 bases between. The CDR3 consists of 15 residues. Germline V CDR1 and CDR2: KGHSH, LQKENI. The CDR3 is CASSPNRGNQETQYF. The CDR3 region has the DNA TGTGCCAGCTCCCCAAATAGGGGAAACCAAGAGACCCAGTACTTC.

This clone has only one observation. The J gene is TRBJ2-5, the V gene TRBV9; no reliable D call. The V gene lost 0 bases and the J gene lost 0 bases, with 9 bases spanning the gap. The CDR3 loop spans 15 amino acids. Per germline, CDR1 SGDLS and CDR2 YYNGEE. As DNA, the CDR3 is TGTGCCAGCAGCGTAGGAGCGAGCGACCAAGAGACCCAGTACTTC. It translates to CASSVGASDQETQYF.

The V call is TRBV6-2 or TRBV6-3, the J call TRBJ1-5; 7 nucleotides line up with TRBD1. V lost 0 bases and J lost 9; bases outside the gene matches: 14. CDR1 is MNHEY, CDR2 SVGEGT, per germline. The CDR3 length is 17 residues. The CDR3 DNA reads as TGTGCCAGCAGTTACTCGGCCGCCAGGGGGGTATCGATGCCCCAGCATTTT. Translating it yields CASSYSAARGVSMPQHF.